Below, 16 T cell receptor beta chains from the same sample are listed, as sequenced in a study of Ad26.COV2.S vaccination and SARS-CoV-2 variants. Some clones are missing from TCRdb's copy, which holds only in-frame ones; the method was immunoSEQ multiplex PCR. The repertoire consists of about 460,000 clones, with 89% occurring once and the leading ten covering 1.5% to 2%. Described treatment: approximately 18 received Ad26.COV2.S at low or high dose, single or two shots; about 5 received placebo; per-sample allocation not given. Day 63 after the first injection of vaccine or placebo was the sampling time. Source: peripheral blood, taken in a trial of Ad26.COV2.S vaccine versus placebo. These receptors all stem from a person aged 18-60 years who received the Ad26.COV2.S COVID-19 vaccine or a placebo.

The J gene is TRBJ1-5, the V gene TRBV12-3 or TRBV12-4; no clear D gene. The CDR3 runs 13 residues. V was trimmed by 7 bases and J by 2 bases, leaving 9 bases between them. The CDR3 region has the DNA TGTGCCAGCACCCCCACGGGCAATCAGCCCCAGCATTTT. Encoded protein: CASTPTGNQPQHF.

This clone was found once. The chain has TRBV19 and TRBJ2-3, with unresolved D. The germline V gene has CDR1 LNHDA and CDR2 SQIVND (reference sequence). This CDR3 has 13 residues. The germline V and J ends were trimmed by 5 bases and 2 bases, with 8 bases remaining between them. The CDR3 loop reads CASSPRITDTQYF. The CDR3, as DNA: TGTGCCAGTAGTCCGAGAATCACAGATACGCAGTATTTT.

This chain connects TRBV19 to TRBJ2-4, with TRBD1 as a possible D gene (5 bases). The V gene lost 10 bases and the J gene lost 0 bases, with 16 bases spanning the gap. The germline V gene has CDR1 LNHDA and CDR2 SQIVND (reference sequence). This CDR3 region has 15 residues. The CDR3 nucleotides read TGTGCCACCTGCGACAGAGCCTTAGCCAAAAACATTCAGTACTTC. It specifies CATCDRALAKNIQYF. The variable domain in full, with the rest retrieved from reference TRBV19 and TRBJ2-4, is DGGITQSPKYLFRKEGQNVTLSCEQNLNHDAMYWYRQDPGQGLRLIYYSQIVNDFQKGDIAEGYSVSREKKESFPLTVTSAQKNPTAFYLCATCDRALAKNIQYFGAGTRLSVL.

The chain employs TRBV11-2 and TRBJ1-4; 9 bases are a match to TRBD1. The CDR3 sequence is 15 residues long. The germline V gene encodes CDR1 SGHAT and CDR2 FQNNGV. V lost 4 bases, J lost 7 bases, and 7 bases stayed unmatched. The CDR3 DNA sequence: TGTGCCAGCAGCTCTGGGACAGGGTTTTCTGAAAAACTGTTTTTT. This gives the protein CASSSGTGFSEKLFF.

This chain connects TRBV2 to TRBJ2-1; D is tentatively TRBD1 or TRBD2 (6 bases each). Trimming left V 5 bases short and J 8 bases short, with 7 bases between. Germline V gene sequence: CDR1 SNHLY, CDR2 FYNNEI. This CDR3 comprises 11 residues. CDR3 in DNA: TGTGCCAGCAGTAGGGGGGATGAGCAGTTCTTC. Its protein product is CASSRGDEQFF.

A single count supports this clone. The J gene is TRBJ2-5, the V gene TRBV30; tentative D call: TRBD1 (5 bases). The V and J ends lost 0 bases and 4 bases respectively, with 6 bases between them. Per germline, CDR1 GTSNPN and CDR2 SVGIG (reference sequence). CDR3 length: 12 amino acids. DNA of the CDR3: TGTGCCTGGAGTGTCCAGGGAGAGACCCAGTACTTC. The encoded protein is CAWSVQGETQYF.

V gene TRBV6-2 or TRBV6-3 combines with J gene TRBJ1-1; 7 bases align to TRBD1. V shed 6 bases, J shed 0 bases, and the junction held 7 bases outside the gene matches. Germline CDR1 and CDR2: MNHEY and SVGEGT. The CDR3 runs to 15 residues. The CDR3 region is CASSKTGTVNTEAFF. CDR3 DNA sequence: TGTGCCAGCAGCAAGACAGGGACGGTGAACACTGAAGCTTTCTTT.

The chain employs TRBV10-3 and TRBJ2-7; the D call may be TRBD1 or TRBD2 (6 bases each). The germline CDR1 and CDR2 sequences are ENHRY and SYGVKD. The CDR3 length is 15 residues. Trimming left V 7 bases short and J 2 bases short, with 18 bases between. DNA of the CDR3: TGTGCCATCATGGGGGGCCTGGGACGACCCTACGAGCAGTACTTC. Amino acids: CAIMGGLGRPYEQYF.

This rearrangement joins TRBV28 to TRBJ1-2; no definite D call. V was shortened by 2 bases and J by 4 bases, with 11 bases between the two germline ends. The CDR3 has 14 residues. Germline V gene data show CDR1 as MDHEN and CDR2 as SYDVKM. CDR3 DNA sequence: TGTGCCAGCAGTTTAGTCAACACCGGCTATGGCTACACCTTC. It translates to CASSLVNTGYGYTF.

In this sample, this clone turned up a few times. CDR3 nucleotide sequence: TGCGCCAGCAGTGTGGGGGGCTTAGATACGCAGTATTTT. It yields the protein CASSVGGLDTQYF. The rearrangement links TRBV10-2 to TRBJ2-3, with D tentatively TRBD1 or TRBD2 (6 bases each). The CDR3 length is 13 residues. The germline V gene encodes CDR1 WSHSY and CDR2 SAAADI. V lost 4 bases, J lost 5 bases, and 10 bases lay in between.

The rearrangement uses TRBV19 and TRBJ1-3, with no clear D. CDR1 and CDR2 from the germline V gene are LNHDA and SQIVND (reference sequence). The CDR3 has 13 residues. V was clipped by 9 bases and J by 2 bases, with 11 bases between them. CDR3 loop: CASAETAGNTIYF. CDR3 DNA sequence: TGTGCCAGCGCGGAGACGGCTGGAAACACCATATATTTT.

The chain employs TRBV18 and TRBJ2-7; TRBD2 matches at 11 bases. CDR1 KGHSH and CDR2 LQKENI come from the germline V gene. Trimming removed 0 bases from V and 2 bases from J; junction bases left unmatched: 6. This CDR3 has 17 amino acids. The chain's CDR3 is CASSPPALAGVPYEQYF. The CDR3 DNA follows: TGTGCCAGCTCACCACCTGCACTAGCGGGAGTTCCCTACGAGCAGTACTTC.

V usage is TRBV2 and J usage is TRBJ1-4, with 8 bases aligning to TRBD1. The CDR3 spans 14 residues. V lost 7 bases to trimming and J lost 7 bases; unmatched junction nucleotides: 8. Germline V CDR1 and CDR2: SNHLY, FYNNEI. CDR3 protein: CASTDRGTGEKLFF. The CDR3 DNA sequence: TGTGCCAGCACCGACAGGGGCACAGGTGAAAAACTGTTTTTT.

The rearrangement uses TRBV4-2 and TRBJ2-1; 11 bases map to TRBD1. The junction had 7 bases not matched to a gene; V was cut back by 5 bases and J by 7 bases. The CDR3 length is 15 residues. Germline V lookup: CDR1 LGHNA, CDR2 YNFKEQ. For the CDR3, the DNA is TGTGCCAGCAGCAACCGGGACAGGGGGGAAAATGAGCAGTTCTTC. As protein: CASSNRDRGENEQFF.

The chain combines TRBV11-1 with TRBJ1-1; D is undetermined. Germline V lookup: CDR1 SGHAT, CDR2 FQDESV (reference sequence). The V and J ends lost 5 bases and 2 bases respectively, with 12 bases between them. This CDR3 has 14 amino acids. CDR3 sequence: CASSRITQNTEAFF. In nucleotides, the CDR3 is TGTGCCAGCAGCCGTATCACACAAAACACTGAAGCTTTCTTT.

The chain employs TRBV7-3 and TRBJ1-2, with 11 bases that match TRBD1. This CDR3 contains 13 residues. The junction had 4 bases not matched to a gene; V was cut back by 5 bases and J by 8 bases. Germline CDR1 SGHTA, CDR2 FQGTGA. The CDR3: CASSPGQGGGYTF. CDR3 sequence (DNA): TGTGCCAGCAGCCCGGGACAGGGGGGCGGCTACACCTTC.